Sequencing of this T cell receptor (beta chain) was carried out in a study of blood T cell repertoires in COVID-19. Data came from immunoSEQ multiplex PCR; TCRdb stores just in-frame clones and leaves some out. The table has about 200,000 clones, approximately 84% seen once. The receptor comes from a man aged 80 or over with acute or convalescent COVID-19. Material: peripheral blood.

CDR3 protein: CASSSPGTGDYGYTF. DNA of the CDR3: TGTGCCAGCAGTTCGCCAGGGACGGGAGATTATGGCTACACCTTC. V is TRBV27 and J is TRBJ1-2; tentatively, D is TRBD1 (5 bases). Looked up from germline, CDR1 is MNHEY and CDR2 is SMNVEV (reference sequence). CDR3 size: 15 residues. V was shortened by 4 bases and J by 5 bases, with 17 bases between the two germline ends.